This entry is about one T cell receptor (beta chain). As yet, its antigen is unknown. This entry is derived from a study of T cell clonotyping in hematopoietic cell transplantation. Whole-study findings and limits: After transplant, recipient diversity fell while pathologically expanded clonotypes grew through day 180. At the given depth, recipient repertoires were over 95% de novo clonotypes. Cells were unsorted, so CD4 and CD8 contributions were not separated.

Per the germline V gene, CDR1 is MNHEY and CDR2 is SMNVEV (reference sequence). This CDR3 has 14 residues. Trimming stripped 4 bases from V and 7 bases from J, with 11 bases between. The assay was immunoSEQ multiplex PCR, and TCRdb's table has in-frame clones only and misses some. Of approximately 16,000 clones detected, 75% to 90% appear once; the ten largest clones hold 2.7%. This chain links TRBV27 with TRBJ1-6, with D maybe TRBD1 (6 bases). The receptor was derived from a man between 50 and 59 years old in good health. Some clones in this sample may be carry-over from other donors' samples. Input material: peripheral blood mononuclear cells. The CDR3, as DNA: TGTGCCAGCAGTTGGAGGACAGCCAATTCACCCCTCCACTTT. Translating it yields CASSWRTANSPLHF.